A single sample is the source of the 27 T cell receptor beta chains below, sequenced in a study of shared clonotypes between healthy human individuals. Assay: immunoSEQ multiplex PCR; the TCRdb copy retains only in-frame clones and omits some. The sample records some 1,400,000 clones, approximately 97% being singletons. Sequenced: naive CD4+ T cells sorted from blood. Subset defined: CD45RA+ positively selected. The receptors here all came from a man aged 25 to 40 in good health.

This clone has a single count. This CDR3 is also generated by other DNA sequences in the sample. The chain employs TRBV7-3 and TRBJ2-1; D is possibly TRBD2 (5 bases). Trimming pared 4 bases from V and 2 bases from J, leaving 6 bases between. The germline V gene has CDR1 SGHTA and CDR2 FQGTGA. This CDR3 comprises 13 residues. This CDR3 is CASSSGAYNEQFF. In DNA form, the CDR3 reads TGTGCCAGCAGCTCCGGGGCCTACAATGAGCAGTTCTTC.

This chain joins TRBV30 and TRBJ1-5; no definite D call. The CDR3 totals 14 residues. Between the trimmed V and J ends, which lost 2 bases and 0 bases, there was a span of 8 bases. Per germline, CDR1 GTSNPN and CDR2 SVGIG (reference sequence). CDR3 nucleotide sequence: TGTGCCTGGAGTAAATTTGGTAGCAATCAGCCCCAGCATTTT. Its translation: CAWSKFGSNQPQHF.

The genes are TRBV10-3 and TRBJ2-5; D could derive from TRBD1 or TRBD2 (6 bases each). CDR3 size: 11 residues. Trimming shortened V by 11 bases and J by 4 bases, and 11 bases separated the two germline ends. The germline V gene has CDR1 ENHRY and CDR2 SYGVKD. In DNA, the CDR3 is TGTGCCGCGGGACAAGCAGAGACCCAGTACTTC. The encoded protein is CAAGQAETQYF.

The chain couples TRBV19 to TRBJ2-2; D ambiguous. The CDR3 is 14 amino acids. Germline V gives CDR1 LNHDA, CDR2 SQIVND (reference sequence). The germline V and J ends were trimmed by 6 bases and 7 bases, with 15 bases remaining between them. CDR3 in amino acids: CASSGVGKHGELFF. The CDR3 coding sequence is TGTGCCAGTAGCGGAGTTGGAAAGCACGGGGAGCTGTTTTTT.

The V gene is TRBV7-9, the J gene TRBJ1-1; 7 bases match TRBD1. V lost 3 bases, J lost 7 bases, and 20 bases stayed unmatched. Germline CDR1 is SEHNR and CDR2 is FQNEAQ (reference sequence). The CDR3 length is 18 residues. The CDR3 DNA reads TGTGCCAGCAGCTTCTCAAAAATGACAGGGAAAGGGGTTAGTGAAGCTTTCTTT. It is translated as CASSFSKMTGKGVSEAFF.

This clone is a singleton in its sample. The chain has TRBV28 and TRBJ1-4; 7 nucleotides match TRBD1. The CDR3 spans 16 residues. Trimming at V came to 4 bases and at J to 5 bases, leaving 10 bases not matched to a gene. Per germline, CDR1 MDHEN and CDR2 SYDVKM. CDR3 nucleotide sequence: TGTGCCAGCAGTTCCGAACAGGGGTCTCGAAATGAAAAACTGTTTTTT. It yields the protein CASSSEQGSRNEKLFF.

Comment on this clone: The sample has other DNA sequences that encode this CDR3 too. This rearrangement joins TRBV2 to TRBJ2-2, with unresolved D. Trimming stripped 6 bases from V and 3 bases from J, with 5 bases between. The CDR3 runs 12 residues. Germline loops: CDR1 SNHLY, CDR2 FYNNEI. The CDR3 reads CASSSDTGELFF. In DNA form, the CDR3 reads TGTGCCAGCAGCTCCGACACCGGGGAGCTGTTTTTT.

The chain combines TRBV15 with TRBJ1-1, with D possibly being TRBD1 (5 bases). This CDR3 spans 16 amino acids. CDR1 is LNHNV and CDR2 is YYDKDF in the germline V gene (reference sequence). With 1 base removed from V and 0 bases from J, the gap between germline ends came to 12 bases. The CDR3 spells CATSRGRQTMNTEAFF. The CDR3 DNA follows: TGTGCCACCAGCAGAGGAAGACAGACAATGAACACTGAAGCTTTCTTT.

The V gene is TRBV28, the J gene TRBJ1-2, with 7 bases lining up with TRBD1. This CDR3 is 14 amino acids long. The germline V gene has CDR1 MDHEN and CDR2 SYDVKM. The V segment lost 7 bases and the J segment 7 bases; nucleotides outside the gene matches: 12. In DNA form, the CDR3 reads TGTGCCAGCACCCTCCCGACAGGGAAGGGTGGCTACACCTTC. Translating it yields CASTLPTGKGGYTF.

The rearrangement uses TRBV11-1 and TRBJ2-2; 9 positions match TRBD1. This CDR3 contains 14 residues. Germline V gene data show CDR1 as SGHAT and CDR2 as FQDESV (reference sequence). V trimming: 5 bases; J trimming: 6 bases; junction bases outside the gene matches: 4. CDR3 coding DNA: TGTGCCAGCAGCGGACGGACAGGGGCCGGGGAGCTGTTTTTT. Translating it yields CASSGRTGAGELFF. Full variable domain (remainder filled in from reference TRBV11-1 and TRBJ2-2): EAEVAQSPRYKITEKSQAVAFWCDPISGHATLYWYRQILGQGPELLVQFQDESVVDDSQLPKDRFSAERLKGVDSTLKIQPAELGDSAMYLCASSGRTGAGELFFGEGSRLTVL.

This clone was seen once. The rearrangement uses TRBV10-1 and TRBJ2-7; 8 bases map to TRBD2. Per germline, CDR1 WNHNN and CDR2 SYGVQD (reference sequence). There are 15 residues in the CDR3. The ends lost 4 bases at V and 2 bases at J; junction bases unmatched: 7. This CDR3 reads CASSAGAGVTYEQYF. The CDR3, as DNA: TGCGCCAGCAGTGCCGGAGCGGGAGTCACCTACGAGCAGTACTTC.

V gene TRBV9 combines with J gene TRBJ2-2; possibly TRBD1 for D (5 bases). Looked up from germline, CDR1 is SGDLS and CDR2 is YYNGEE. This CDR3 spans 14 amino acids. The V end was cut by 5 bases, the J end by 4 bases, with 12 bases between. As DNA, the CDR3 is TGTGCCAGCAGTGGGGCGCCTGGCACCGGGGAGCTGTTTTTT. Translating gives CASSGAPGTGELFF.

The rearrangement uses TRBV4-1 and TRBJ2-3, with TRBD2 as a possible D gene (6 bases). The germline gives CDR1 MGHRA, CDR2 YSYEKL. V was shortened by 0 bases and J by 13 bases, with 20 bases between the two germline ends. This CDR3 region has 15 residues. CDR3 amino acids: CASSQDRTGAHLEYF. The DNA of the CDR3 is TGCGCCAGCAGCCAAGATAGGACGGGAGCGCACCTGGAGTATTTT.

The chain couples TRBV28 to TRBJ2-7; D is unclear. The CDR3 runs to 11 residues. V lost 7 bases, J lost 5 bases, and 9 bases lay in between. Germline CDR1 is MDHEN and CDR2 is SYDVKM. In nucleotides, the CDR3 is TGTGCCAGCACTTCAGGCCACGAGCAGTACTTC. It specifies CASTSGHEQYF.

CDR3 bases: TGTGCCAGCAGCGATTACTCGCGGTCCTACGAGCAGTACTTC. It specifies CASSDYSRSYEQYF. V and J are TRBV28 and TRBJ2-7; D not resolved. Germline V lookup: CDR1 MDHEN, CDR2 SYDVKM. The CDR3 contains 14 residues. V lost 6 bases and J lost 1, with 13 bases in between.

This chain joins TRBV7-8 and TRBJ2-6, with D hard to call. The CDR3 has 16 residues. Germline CDR1 SGHVS, CDR2 FQNEAQ. Trimming removed 2 bases at V and 1 base at J, with 9 bases between. The CDR3: CASSLITFSGANVLTF. CDR3 in DNA: TGTGCCAGCAGCTTAATCACGTTTTCTGGGGCCAACGTCCTGACTTTC.

CDR3 protein: CASSLGQGVLNEQFF. Written as DNA, the CDR3 is TGTGCCAGCAGCCTGGGACAGGGGGTTCTCAATGAGCAGTTCTTC. The rearrangement links TRBV5-4 to TRBJ2-1; the match to TRBD1 covers 11 bases. Germline trimming cut 4 bases from V and 6 bases from J; bases unmatched to any gene: 6. Germline V CDR1 and CDR2: SGHNT, YYREEE (reference sequence). The CDR3 sequence is 15 residues long.

V usage is TRBV9 and J usage is TRBJ2-7; 7 nucleotides align to TRBD1. V lost 4 bases to trimming and J lost 1 base; unmatched junction nucleotides: 5. Germline CDR1 and CDR2: SGDLS and YYNGEE. This CDR3 spans 14 amino acids. Here the CDR3 DNA reads TGTGCCAGCAGCCCTACAGGGGCTTCCTACGAGCAGTACTTC. Its translation is CASSPTGASYEQYF.

This clone is a singleton in its sample. V is TRBV29-1 and J is TRBJ2-2, with D maybe TRBD2 (6 bases). V lost 4 bases to trimming and J lost 3 bases, with 12 bases between them. The CDR3 runs 14 residues. The germline CDR1 and CDR2 sequences are SQVTM and ANQGSEA. The chain's CDR3 is CSVGVGSYTGELFF. The CDR3 DNA reads as TGCAGCGTTGGGGTCGGGAGCTACACCGGGGAGCTGTTTTTT.

The CDR3 region has the DNA TGTGCCAGCAGCCAAGAGGAGGTGTTTTCCTACAATGAGCAGTTCTTC. Protein sequence: CASSQEEVFSYNEQFF. The rearrangement uses TRBV14 and TRBJ2-1, with D possibly being TRBD2 (5 bases). Germline V lookup: CDR1 SGHDN, CDR2 FVKESK. The CDR3 has 16 residues. The germline V and J ends were trimmed by 0 bases and 1 base, with 10 bases remaining between them.

The chain uses TRBV2 and TRBJ1-2; D is possibly TRBD1 (5 bases). Trimming shortened V by 5 bases and J by 8 bases, and 18 bases separated the two germline ends. Germline-derived CDR1 and CDR2 are SNHLY and FYNNEI. This CDR3 has 14 amino acids. The chain's CDR3 is CASSPGRNLYGYTF. Written as DNA, the CDR3 is TGTGCCAGCAGTCCGGGACGGAACCTATACGGCTACACCTTC.

This clone was observed a handful of times. The V call is TRBV19, the J call TRBJ1-5, with TRBD1 matching 8 bases. V was clipped by 6 bases and J by 4 bases; unmatched bases: 5. CDR3 length: 14 residues. The V gene's germline CDR1 is LNHDA and CDR2 SQIVND (reference sequence). DNA of the CDR3: TGTGCCAGTAGACAGGACAGGGTGAATCAGCCCCAGCATTTT. Encoded protein: CASRQDRVNQPQHF.

In this sample, this clone turned up once. The chain recombines TRBV5-1 with TRBJ1-1; D is undetermined. CDR3 length equals 15 residues. V lost 0 bases and J 3 bases, leaving 12 bases between the germline ends. From germline, CDR1 is SGHRS and CDR2 YFSETQ. The CDR3: CASSLVGSQDTEAFF. The DNA for the CDR3 is TGCGCCAGCAGCTTGGTTGGCTCTCAGGACACTGAAGCTTTCTTT.

The chain joins TRBV5-5 to TRBJ2-1; TRBD2 matches at 15 bases. The CDR3 is 19 amino acids. Germline values: CDR1 SGHKS, CDR2 YYEKEE (reference sequence). J was trimmed by 0 bases and V by 0 bases; bases with no gene match: 4. As DNA, the CDR3 is TGTGCCAGCAGCTTGGTCGGGACTAGCGGGGGGAGCTCCTACAATGAGCAGTTCTTC. Amino acids: CASSLVGTSGGSSYNEQFF.

The chain couples TRBV18 to TRBJ2-6, with TRBD1 matching over 9 bases. The V gene's germline CDR1 is KGHSH and CDR2 LQKENI. The CDR3 covers 19 residues. Losses at the gene ends were 6 bases for V and 0 bases for J; bases not matched to a gene: 12. The CDR3 DNA sequence: TGTGCCAGCTCCCAGAAGCGTCCGACAGGGGGCTCTGGGGCCAACGTCCTGACTTTC. This encodes CASSQKRPTGGSGANVLTF.

The rearrangement joins TRBV4-1 to TRBJ2-1; 11 bases map to TRBD1. There are 16 residues in the CDR3. CDR1 and CDR2 (germline): MGHRA, YSYEKL. V shed 4 bases and J 10 bases; nucleotides not matched to a gene: 12. CDR3 amino acids: CASSRTGGTMLVEQFF. In DNA, the CDR3 is TGCGCCAGCAGCCGGACAGGGGGCACTATGCTCGTAGAGCAGTTCTTC.

The rearrangement links TRBV27 to TRBJ1-5; perhaps TRBD1 as D (5 bases). This CDR3 has 17 amino acids. V lost 3 bases to trimming and J lost 6 bases, with 21 bases between them. In germline, CDR1 is MNHEY, CDR2 SMNVEV (reference sequence). This CDR3 is CASSFWSGRGISQPQHF. In nucleotides, the CDR3 is TGTGCCAGCAGTTTCTGGTCAGGCCGGGGGATTAGTCAGCCCCAGCATTTT.